This T cell receptor beta chain was profiled in a study of CD8 T cells in Susac syndrome. Study overall: Roughly eight of the sequenced Susac syndrome patients were in remission, and 5 or 6 had active disease.

RNA in amounts of roughly 0.5 to 1 ug was reverse transcribed with random hexamers. TCRdb passed the immunoSEQ multiplex PCR reads through MiXCR, listing each CDR3 protein once. The sample gives over 130,000 distinct CDR3 sequences, approximately 95% of which show up once; 0.14% is in the top ten. CD8+ and CD4+ blood T cells underwent TCR beta sequencing. Susac syndrome patients met recently defined diagnostic criteria for definite or probable disease. The TCR comes from a human donor with Susac syndrome. Material for sequencing was CD4+ T cells from PBMCs.

The CDR3 region has the DNA TGTGCCAGCACCCCCTTGGGGCAGGGGGTAAACAATGAGCAGTTCTTC. It codes for CASTPLGQGVNNEQFF. The rearrangement links TRBV6-6 to TRBJ2-1; 7 positions match TRBD1. With 7 bases clipped from V and 5 bases from J, the junction kept 14 bases outside the gene matches. The CDR3 contains 16 residues. Germline V gene data show CDR1 as MNHNY and CDR2 as SVGAGI (reference sequence).